This TCR beta chain was documented in a study of blood T cell repertoires in COVID-19. The trim removed 2 bases at V and 4 bases at J, leaving 5 bases unmatched. The CDR3 runs to 14 residues. The germline CDR1 and CDR2 sequences are GTSNPN and SVGIG (reference sequence). Produced via immunoSEQ multiplex PCR; TCRdb's table is partial and in-frame only. The repertoire holds 300,000 or so clones, with around 88% as singletons. Sequencing was done on a sample of peripheral blood. The TCR was taken from a woman between 45 and 60 years old with acute or convalescent COVID-19. The chain has TRBV30 and TRBJ2-5, with 9 bases identical to TRBD1. CDR3 loop: CAWSPGTGIETQYF. CDR3 nucleotide sequence: TGTGCCTGGAGTCCCGGGACAGGGATAGAGACCCAGTACTTC.